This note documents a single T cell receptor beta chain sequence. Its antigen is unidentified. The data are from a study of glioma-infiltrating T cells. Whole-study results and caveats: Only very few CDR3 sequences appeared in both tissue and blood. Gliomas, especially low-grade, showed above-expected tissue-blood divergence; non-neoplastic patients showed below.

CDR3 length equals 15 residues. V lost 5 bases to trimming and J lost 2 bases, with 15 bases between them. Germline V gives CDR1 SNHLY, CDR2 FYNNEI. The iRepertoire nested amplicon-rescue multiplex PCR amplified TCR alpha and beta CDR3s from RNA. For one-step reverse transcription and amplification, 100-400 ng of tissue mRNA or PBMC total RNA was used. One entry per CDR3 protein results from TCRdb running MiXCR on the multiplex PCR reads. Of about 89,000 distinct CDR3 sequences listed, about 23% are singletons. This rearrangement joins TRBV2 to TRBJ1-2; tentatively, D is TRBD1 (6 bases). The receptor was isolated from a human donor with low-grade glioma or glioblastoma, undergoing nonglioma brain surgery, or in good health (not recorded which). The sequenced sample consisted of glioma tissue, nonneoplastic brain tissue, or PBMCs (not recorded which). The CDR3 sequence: CASSTQGIGNYGYTF. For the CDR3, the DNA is TGTGCCAGCAGTACACAGGGAATCGGGAACTATGGCTACACCTTC.